A selection of T cell receptor beta chains follows, all from one sample in a study of CD8+ T cells in alopecia areata. Profiling relied on immunoSEQ multiplex PCR, and the TCRdb table lists in-frame clones only, not all of them. The sample shows around 210,000 clones, about 64% of them seen only once. The sample in question was CD4+ T cells sorted from blood, obtained at week 4, from a patient treated with tofacitinib. The receptors originated from a human donor with alopecia areata. Both conserved end residues are part of each CDR3. D genes are given only for firm matches. Some rows have no size entry. The others give once, few or many, or a class for an expanded clone.

CDR3 | DNA | D | V | size | J
CASSLARSQTFQETQYF | TGTGCCAGCAGCCTAGCCCGCTCCCAGACCTTCCAAGAGACCCAGTACTTC | - | TRBV11-3 | once | TRBJ2-5
CASSLTWGDGGYTF | TGTGCCAGCAGCTTAACTTGGGGGGACGGAGGCTACACCTTC | - | TRBV7-2 | - | TRBJ1-2
CAWMPRARNTGELFF | TGTGCCTGGATGCCCAGGGCTCGGAACACCGGGGAGCTGTTTTTT | - | TRBV30 | - | TRBJ2-2
CASSFEGQDGYTF | TGTGCCAGCAGCTTCGAAGGGCAGGATGGCTACACCTTC | - | TRBV7-9 | - | TRBJ1-2
CASSSGTRTLQETQYF | TGCGCCAGCAGCTCCGGGACTAGGACCCTTCAAGAGACCCAGTACTTC | TRBD2 | TRBV5-1 | - | TRBJ2-5
CAIRGAVQETQYF | TGTGCCATCAGGGGGGCCGTCCAAGAGACCCAGTACTTC | - | TRBV10-3 | - | TRBJ2-5
CASSYSFYRSNEKLFF | TGTGCCAGCAGTTACTCGTTTTACAGGTCAAATGAAAAACTGTTTTTT | - | TRBV6-6 | - | TRBJ1-4
CAIRTSDRGGAQYF | TGTGCCATCAGAACCAGTGACCGCGGGGGGGCCCAGTATTTT | TRBD2 | TRBV10-3 | - | TRBJ2-3
CASSLVLGGATEAFF | TGTGCCAGCAGCTTAGTTTTAGGGGGCGCGACTGAAGCTTTCTTT | TRBD1 | TRBV7-2 | - | TRBJ1-1
CASSSRGMVTGELFF | TGTGCCAGCAGTTCGAGGGGGATGGTCACCGGGGAGCTGTTTTTT | - | TRBV6-4 | - | TRBJ2-2
CASGPVVAGGISYNEQFF | TGTGCCAGCGGCCCGGTTGTGGCGGGGGGGATCTCCTACAATGAGCAGTTCTTC | TRBD2 | TRBV27 | few | TRBJ2-1
CASSKGAGTRYEQYF | TGTGCCAGTAGTAAAGGGGCAGGGACACGCTACGAGCAGTACTTC | - | TRBV19 | - | TRBJ2-7
CASTPGDTPTIDEQFF | TGTGCCAGCACTCCCGGGGACACCCCAACTATTGATGAGCAGTTCTTC | - | TRBV27 | - | TRBJ2-1
CSVVTQAERGYGYTF | TGCAGCGTTGTAACGCAGGCCGAAAGGGGTTATGGCTACACCTTC | - | TRBV29-1 | - | TRBJ1-2
CASTGDGQTEAFF | TGCGCCAGCACCGGAGACGGGCAGACTGAAGCTTTCTTT | - | TRBV5-1 | - | TRBJ1-1
CSALRAETQYF | TGCAGTGCGTTGAGGGCAGAGACCCAGTACTTC | - | TRBV20-1 | - | TRBJ2-5
CASSGYNEQFF | TGCGCCAGCAGTGGCTACAATGAGCAGTTCTTC | - | TRBV10-2 | - | TRBJ2-1
CASSTTGTGITEAFF | TGCGCCAGCAGTACCACGGGGACAGGGATCACTGAAGCTTTCTTT | TRBD1 | TRBV5-1 | few | TRBJ1-1
CASSEPEVYQVNEQFF | TGTGCCAGCAGTGAACCGGAGGTATACCAGGTCAATGAGCAGTTCTTC | - | TRBV25-1 | - | TRBJ2-1
CAWSIGTYEQYF | TGTGCCTGGAGTATTGGAACCTACGAGCAGTACTTC | - | TRBV30 | - | TRBJ2-7
CSVEEAQQETQYF | TGCAGCGTTGAAGAAGCACAGCAAGAGACCCAGTACTTC | - | TRBV29-1 | - | TRBJ2-5
CAISESIGRESGYTF | TGTGCCATCAGTGAGAGTATTGGCAGGGAGAGTGGCTACACCTTC | - | TRBV10-3 | - | TRBJ1-2
CASSPYLNYGYTF | TGTGCCAGCAGCCCCTACCTAAACTATGGCTACACCTTC | - | TRBV11-2 | - | TRBJ1-2
CASSEIGGDTQYF | TGCGCCAGCAGTGAAATAGGCGGAGATACGCAGTATTTT | - | TRBV10-1 | once | TRBJ2-3
CATSRDFGGKDEQYF | TGTGCCACCAGCAGAGATTTTGGGGGAAAGGACGAGCAGTACTTC | - | TRBV15 | - | TRBJ2-7
CSVGSDTEAFF | TGCAGCGTTGGGTCCGACACTGAAGCTTTCTTT | - | TRBV29-1 | - | TRBJ1-1
CASSLGSSSYEQYF | TGTGCCAGCAGCTTGGGGTCAAGCTCCTACGAGCAGTACTTC | - | TRBV5-4 | - | TRBJ2-7
CASRIGGNTEAFF | TGTGCCAGCAGAATAGGCGGAAACACTGAAGCTTTCTTT | - | TRBV27 | - | TRBJ1-1
CASSPPRDGYTF | TGTGCCAGCAGCCCCCCGAGGGATGGCTACACCTTC | - | TRBV21-1 | few | TRBJ1-2
CASSVGVAGGRETQYF | TGTGCCAGCAGTGTCGGAGTAGCGGGGGGGCGTGAGACCCAGTACTTC | TRBD2 | TRBV2 | - | TRBJ2-5
CASSDRGNTGELFF | TGTGCCAGCAGTGACAGGGGTAACACCGGGGAGCTGTTTTTT | - | TRBV2 | - | TRBJ2-2
CASSHTTGTGLYNEQFF | TGTGCCAGCAGCCATACGACCGGGACAGGCTTGTACAATGAGCAGTTCTTC | TRBD1 | TRBV14 | once | TRBJ2-1
CASSYSIQETQYF | TGTGCCAGCAGTTACAGCATCCAAGAGACCCAGTACTTC | - | TRBV6-5 | - | TRBJ2-5
CASSPFIPSGAGGETQYF | TGTGCCAGCAGCCCTTTTATACCCTCGGGGGCCGGAGGGGAGACCCAGTACTTC | - | TRBV11-2 | - | TRBJ2-5
CSVPISGTGGYTF | TGCAGCGTCCCCATATCCGGGACCGGCGGCTACACCTTC | - | TRBV29-1 | - | TRBJ1-2
CASSFGLFTDTQYF | TGTGCCAGCAGTTTTGGACTCTTTACAGATACGCAGTATTTT | - | TRBV2 | - | TRBJ2-3
CTSSRVLDRGDSPLHF | TGCACCAGCAGCCGCGTACTAGACAGGGGGGATTCACCCCTCCACTTT | - | TRBV1 | - | TRBJ1-6
CSVDTGGYTF | TGCAGCGTTGATACCGGGGGCTACACCTTC | - | TRBV29-1 | - | TRBJ1-2
CASSIGAGDTEAFF | TGTGCCAGTAGTATAGGAGCCGGGGACACTGAAGCTTTCTTT | - | TRBV19 | - | TRBJ1-1
CASSPRSDTQYF | TGTGCCAGCAGCCCAAGGTCCGATACGCAGTATTTT | - | TRBV7-9 | few | TRBJ2-3
CASSGQGHAYNEQFF | TGTGCCAGCAGCGGACAGGGTCACGCGTACAATGAGCAGTTCTTC | TRBD1 | TRBV7-3 | - | TRBJ2-1
CASSLRARGTNYGYTF | TGTGCCAGCAGCTTAAGGGCTAGAGGCACTAACTATGGCTACACCTTC | - | TRBV7-2 | - | TRBJ1-2
CASSHGQGDYGYTF | TGTGCCAGCAGCCACGGACAGGGGGACTATGGCTACACCTTC | TRBD1 | TRBV6-5 | few | TRBJ1-2
CSVEVGRGTGELFF | TGCAGCGTTGAAGTGGGCAGGGGGACCGGGGAGCTGTTTTTT | TRBD1 | TRBV29-1 | - | TRBJ2-2
CSAKGGYGYTF | TGCAGCGCCAAAGGGGGGTATGGCTACACCTTC | - | TRBV29-1 | - | TRBJ1-2
CASSPTGLYNEQFF | TGTGCCAGCTCTCCGACTGGGCTATACAATGAGCAGTTCTTC | - | TRBV11-2 | - | TRBJ2-1
CASSLTGSAYNSPLHF | TGCGCCAGCAGCTTGACAGGGAGCGCCTATAATTCACCCCTCCACTTT | - | TRBV5-1 | few | TRBJ1-6
CASSLDLGELFF | TGTGCCAGCAGCTTGGATCTGGGGGAGCTGTTTTTT | - | TRBV5-6 | - | TRBJ2-2
CATSSQLPTNEKLFF | TGTGCCACCAGCTCACAGCTCCCAACTAATGAAAAACTGTTTTTT | - | TRBV15 | - | TRBJ1-4
CAWSPLLAGDTQYF | TGTGCCTGGAGCCCTCTTCTGGCGGGGGATACGCAGTATTTT | - | TRBV30 | - | TRBJ2-3
CASGGADTQYF | TGTGCCAGCGGTGGGGCAGATACGCAGTATTTT | - | TRBV14 | - | TRBJ2-3
CASSVGTGGDGSPLHF | TGTGCCAGCAGCGTAGGTACAGGGGGCGATGGATCACCCCTCCACTTT | TRBD1 | TRBV9 | - | TRBJ1-6
CSVGNREGAFYEQYF | TGCAGCGTGGGTAACAGGGAGGGGGCCTTCTACGAGCAGTACTTC | - | TRBV29-1 | - | TRBJ2-7
CASSYGGGALEQYF | TGTGCCAGCAGTTACGGCGGGGGGGCCTTAGAGCAGTACTTC | TRBD2 | TRBV6-5 | - | TRBJ2-7
CASSYGAGVVDTQYF | TGTGCCAGCAGTTACGGAGCGGGGGTCGTAGATACGCAGTATTTT | TRBD2 | TRBV6-5 | few | TRBJ2-3
CASSTPRGSRNQPQHF | TGTGCCAGCAGCACCCCGAGAGGTTCCCGCAATCAGCCCCAGCATTTT | - | TRBV14 | - | TRBJ1-5